This T cell receptor (beta chain) is drawn from a study of tumor and adjacent non-tumor tissue in lung cancer. General study results and limits: In normal lung, the top 100 clones were significantly more dominant than in tumor. Tumor TCR diversity, when higher, was linked to shorter survival. Compared with tumor, normal lung showed significantly lower TCR diversity.

TCRbeta libraries were built with three rounds of nested PCR, modified from ARM-PCR. TCRdb recomputed calls from the multiplex PCR reads with MiXCR, one row per CDR3 protein. This table holds 100,000 or so distinct CDR3 sequences, roughly 80% found once. The template was RNA from unsorted bulk tissue. The normal lung tissue was taken more than 3 cm from the tumor edge. In regard to this clonotype: Its target is unknown. One junction end does not reproduce the germline sequence, and a read error may be involved.

Source material: distant non-tumor lung tissue. The sequence was obtained from a man between 60 and 70 years old with small cell lung cancer.

The CDR3 DNA reads as TGTGTCAGCAGTTTCGGCAGCACCTATGGCTACACCTTC. This sequence encodes CVSSFGSTYGYTF. The V call is TRBV12-3 or TRBV12-4, the J call TRBJ1-2, with D unclear. This CDR3 is built from 13 residues.